The next 14 T cell receptor beta chains were all read from a single sample in a study of shared clonotypes between healthy human individuals (dated by TCRdb to 2018 to 2020). Library construction relied on the immunoSEQ multiplex PCR assay. This immuneACCESS table, as held by TCRdb, lists in-frame sequences with V and J called but not all clones. Of the missing ones, under half trace to an unresolved V gene in checked studies; the others have no known cause. A total of around 700,000 clones appear in this sample, about three quarters of them only once. Around 1.8% of the sample lies in the top ten. Sequenced input: memory CD4+ T cells sorted from blood. The sample's cell subset or site label, decoded: CD45RA-negative fraction. The receptor set was obtained from a woman aged 25 to 39 in good health.

A few counts support this clone. This rearrangement joins TRBV13 to TRBJ2-1, with 10 nucleotides matching TRBD2. The CDR3 runs to 17 residues. The germline V gene encodes CDR1 PRHDT and CDR2 FYEKMQ (reference sequence). J gave up 4 bases and V 3 bases, and 9 bases lay outside the gene matches. Here the CDR3 reads CASSFPLAGARYNEQFF. Here the CDR3 DNA reads TGTGCCAGCAGCTTCCCTCTAGCGGGGGCGAGGTACAATGAGCAGTTCTTC.

The chain has TRBV5-1 and TRBJ1-4; D may be TRBD1 (6 bases). Trimming cost V 5 bases and J 0 bases, with 11 bases left between them. CDR3 length: 15 amino acids. Germline-derived CDR1 and CDR2 are SGHRS and YFSETQ. The CDR3 sequence is CASRAGGATNEKLFF. The CDR3 DNA reads TGCGCCAGCAGGGCCGGGGGCGCAACTAATGAAAAACTGTTTTTT.

Turning to this clone: Other DNA sequences from this sample encode an identical CDR3 as well. The CDR3 protein is CASSLVTTGGGYTF. For the CDR3, the DNA is TGCGCCAGCAGCTTGGTTACGACAGGGGGTGGCTACACCTTC. The J gene is TRBJ1-2, the V gene TRBV5-1; 9 nucleotides align to TRBD1. V lost 0 bases, J lost 7 bases, and 4 bases stayed unmatched. Germline V gene data show CDR1 as SGHRS and CDR2 as YFSETQ. The length of the CDR3 is 14 residues.

The chain links TRBV15 to TRBJ1-3; D unresolved. There are 14 residues in the CDR3. CDR1 is LNHNV, CDR2 YYDKDF, per germline (reference sequence). The V end was cut by 1 base, the J end by 0 bases, with 4 bases between. The CDR3 protein is CATSRGVSGNTIYF. CDR3 nucleotide sequence: TGTGCCACCAGCAGAGGTGTCTCTGGAAACACCATATATTTT.

The chain couples TRBV19 to TRBJ2-3; 8 bases match TRBD1. Germline-derived CDR1 and CDR2 are LNHDA and SQIVND (reference sequence). Trimming removed 10 bases from V and 3 bases from J; junction bases left unmatched: 9. There are 14 residues in the CDR3. The CDR3 sequence is CATSTGGETDTQYF. Here the CDR3 DNA reads TGTGCCACCTCAACAGGGGGAGAAACAGATACGCAGTATTTT.

About this clone: A much larger clone lies one base from this, so it may be a read error. V and J are TRBV7-9 and TRBJ2-3; no definite D call. Germline CDR1 is SEHNR and CDR2 is FQNEAQ (reference sequence). V lost 5 bases to trimming and J lost 3 bases, with 3 bases between them. The CDR3 has 11 amino acids. Here the CDR3 reads CASSDTDTQYF. In DNA form, the CDR3 reads TGTGCCAGCAGCGATACAGATACGCAGTATTTT.

There are many counts of this clone. This sample also contains other DNA sequences that code for the same CDR3. The chain uses TRBV2 and TRBJ2-4; TRBD2 matches 8 bases. V trimming: 1 base; J trimming: 0 bases; junction bases outside the gene matches: 2. The CDR3 length is 16 residues. Per the germline V gene, CDR1 is SNHLY and CDR2 is FYNNEI. CDR3 protein: CASSEGLAGAKNIQYF. DNA for the CDR3: TGTGCCAGCAGTGAAGGTCTAGCGGGAGCCAAAAACATTCAGTACTTC.

The genes are TRBV29-1 and TRBJ2-5; D could derive from TRBD1 or TRBD2 (6 bases each). V lost 3 bases and J lost 5, with 10 bases in between. CDR1 SQVTM and CDR2 ANQGSEA come from the germline V gene. This CDR3 comprises 12 residues. The CDR3 is CSVEGGPETQYF. The CDR3, as DNA: TGCAGCGTTGAGGGGGGCCCGGAGACCCAGTACTTC.

The chain couples TRBV10-3 to TRBJ2-7; 9 bases agree with TRBD1. V trimming: 2 bases; J trimming: 0 bases; junction bases outside the gene matches: 5. The germline gives CDR1 ENHRY, CDR2 SYGVKD. This CDR3 region has 16 residues. The CDR3 spells CAISEEGQGASYEQYF. The DNA of the CDR3 is TGTGCCATCAGTGAGGAGGGACAGGGTGCCTCCTACGAGCAGTACTTC.

The chain combines TRBV19 with TRBJ1-2; perhaps TRBD1 as D (5 bases). The CDR3 runs 14 residues. V lost 7 bases and J 2 bases, leaving 14 bases between the germline ends. The germline V gene has CDR1 LNHDA and CDR2 SQIVND (reference sequence). DNA for the CDR3: TGTGCCAGTAATCCCGCCCGGGGGAACTATGGCTACACCTTC. Amino acids: CASNPARGNYGYTF. Full variable domain (rest looked up from reference TRBV19 and TRBJ1-2): DGGITQSPKYLFRKEGQNVTLSCEQNLNHDAMYWYRQDPGQGLRLIYYSQIVNDFQKGDIAEGYSVSREKKESFPLTVTSAQKNPTAFYLCASNPARGNYGYTFGSGTRLTVV.

This rearrangement joins TRBV4-2 to TRBJ2-3; 9 bases align to TRBD1. V lost 2 bases and J lost 6; bases outside the gene matches: 3. The germline V gene encodes CDR1 LGHNA and CDR2 YNFKEQ. There are 14 residues in the CDR3. The CDR3 DNA is TGTGCCAGCAGCCAACCTGACAGGGGGGATACGCAGTATTTT. As protein: CASSQPDRGDTQYF.

V gene TRBV11-3 combines with J gene TRBJ2-7; D possibly corresponds to TRBD2 (5 bases). V dropped 5 bases and J dropped 6 bases, with 23 bases sitting between them. The CDR3 has 16 residues. The germline V gene has CDR1 SGHNT and CDR2 YENEEA. The CDR3 bases are TGTGCCAGCAGCACATCCCGGGGTTTAAGACCGGGCGAGCAGTACTTC. Translation gives CASSTSRGLRPGEQYF.

The rearrangement links TRBV5-1 to TRBJ2-3; 13 nucleotides line up with TRBD2. This CDR3 comprises 16 residues. Germline loops: CDR1 SGHRS, CDR2 YFSETQ. V shed 5 bases, J shed 3 bases, and the junction held 6 bases outside the gene matches. The chain's CDR3 is CASSSGLAGETDTQYF. DNA of the CDR3: TGCGCCAGCAGTTCTGGACTAGCGGGAGAAACAGATACGCAGTATTTT. Together with reference TRBV5-1 and TRBJ2-3, the CDR3 gives the full variable domain: KAGVTQTPRYLIKTRGQQVTLSCSPISGHRSVSWYQQTPGQGLQFLFEYFSETQRNKGNFPGRFSGRQFSNSRSEMNVSTLELGDSALYLCASSSGLAGETDTQYFGPGTRLTVL.

This chain uses TRBV5-1 with TRBJ2-7, with 11 bases lining up with TRBD2. This CDR3 has 14 amino acids. Per germline, CDR1 SGHRS and CDR2 YFSETQ. The V and J ends lost 0 bases and 4 bases, in that order; junction bases with no gene match: 0. CDR3: CASSLVAGGYEQYF. In DNA form, the CDR3 reads TGCGCCAGCAGCTTGGTAGCGGGAGGGTACGAGCAGTACTTC. Combining the CDR3 with reference TRBV5-1 and TRBJ2-7 gives the whole variable domain KAGVTQTPRYLIKTRGQQVTLSCSPISGHRSVSWYQQTPGQGLQFLFEYFSETQRNKGNFPGRFSGRQFSNSRSEMNVSTLELGDSALYLCASSLVAGGYEQYFGPGTRLTVT.